The rows below give T cell receptor beta chains drawn from one sample of a study of a mutant IDH1 vaccine in newly diagnosed glioma. The method was immunoSEQ multiplex PCR; TCRdb's version includes in-frame clones alone and lacks a portion of them. The profile covers 120,000 or so clones, with about 82% appearing a single time and 4.5% to 6% taken by the ten largest. Their cognate antigens are unknown. The source material was PBMCs, sampled from a glioma patient whose treatment included an IDH1 peptide vaccine. All receptors derive from a man aged 40-50 years with glioma. Both conserved end residues are part of each CDR3. D genes are given only for firm matches. The size of a clone is reported for some rows only, either as once, few or many, or as a class for expanded clones.

abundance	j_gene	d_gene	v_gene	CDR3nt	CDR3aa
NA	TRBJ2-3	NA	TRBV4-1	TGCGCCAGCAGCCCGGGGCAGACAGTAGATACGCAGTATTTT	CASSPGQTVDTQYF
NA	TRBJ2-7	NA	TRBV5-1	TGCGCCAGCGCCCTGGTGGGGGGAATGGACGAGCAGTACTTC	CASALVGGMDEQYF
NA	TRBJ1-5	NA	TRBV19	TGTGCCAGTAGTGTGGAGGATAGCAATCAGCCCCAGCATTTT	CASSVEDSNQPQHF
few	TRBJ1-1	TRBD1	TRBV19	TGTGCCAGTAGATTGACAGGGAGCACTGAAGCTTTCTTT	CASRLTGSTEAFF
NA	TRBJ2-1	NA	TRBV5-1	TGCGCCAGCAGCCCCAGGATTTCGGAGGATGAGCAGTTCTTC	CASSPRISEDEQFF
NA	TRBJ1-4	NA	TRBV19	TGTGCCAGTAGGGGGATTAATGAAAAACTGTTTTTT	CASRGINEKLFF
NA	TRBJ2-1	NA	TRBV7-8	TGTGCCAGCAGCTTAGGGGTAGCGGAGAATGAGCAGTTCTTC	CASSLGVAENEQFF
NA	TRBJ2-7	NA	TRBV28	TGTGCCAGCAGTCAGAGATACGAGCAGTACTTC	CASSQRYEQYF
NA	TRBJ1-2	NA	TRBV5-1	TGCGCCAGCAGCTTTGGTTGGGGACCCAACTATGGCTACACCTTC	CASSFGWGPNYGYTF
NA	TRBJ1-1	NA	TRBV7-9	TGTGCCAGCAGCCAAGGCATTGAAGCTTTCTTT	CASSQGIEAFF
NA	TRBJ2-5	TRBD1	TRBV5-6	TGTGCCAGCAGCTTGATTAGCTCCTCAGGGGGAGAGACCCAGTACTTC	CASSLISSSGGETQYF
once	TRBJ1-2	NA	TRBV7-9	TGTGCCAGCAGCTTAGTAGGGTTCGATGGCTACACCTTC	CASSLVGFDGYTF
NA	TRBJ2-7	TRBD1	TRBV7-2	TGTGCCAGCAGCATTGACAGGGGGTACTACGAGCAGTACTTC	CASSIDRGYYEQYF
once	TRBJ2-1	TRBD1	TRBV5-1	TGCGCCAGCAGCCCCAGGACAGGGGGGTACAATGAGCAGTTCTTC	CASSPRTGGYNEQFF
NA	TRBJ2-7	NA	TRBV30	TGTGCCCCCCACACAGTGGAAAGCTCCTACGAGCAGTACTTC	CAPHTVESSYEQYF
NA	TRBJ2-3	NA	TRBV6-4	TGTGCCAGCAGTGACGGCTCGGCAGGGACAGATACGCAGTATTTT	CASSDGSAGTDTQYF
once	TRBJ1-3	NA	TRBV5-6	TGTGCCAGCAGCCCCGACTGGGCTGGAAACACCATATATTTT	CASSPDWAGNTIYF
NA	TRBJ2-5	TRBD2	TRBV28	TGTGCCAGCAGTTTTCCTAGCGGACTTATCCAGTACTTC	CASSFPSGLIQYF
NA	TRBJ2-7	NA	TRBV27	TGTGCCAGCAGTTTATTAGGCGGGCCCACCTACGAGCAGTACTTC	CASSLLGGPTYEQYF
NA	TRBJ2-7	NA	TRBV7-7	TGTGCTAGCAGCTTAGCCCCAGACAGATCCTACGAGCAGTACTTC	CASSLAPDRSYEQYF
NA	TRBJ2-1	TRBD1	TRBV19	TGTGCCAGTAGTAGCCGACAGGGCACCAATGAGCAGTTCTTC	CASSSRQGTNEQFF
NA	TRBJ1-3	TRBD1	TRBV2	TGTGCCAGCAGAGTTAGACAGGGCGTTTGGGGCACCATATATTTT	CASRVRQGVWGTIYF
NA	TRBJ2-1	NA	TRBV5-1	TGCGCCAGCAGCTTGGTGGGGGCCTCCTACAATGAGCAGTTCTTC	CASSLVGASYNEQFF
NA	TRBJ1-2	TRBD1	TRBV5-4	TGTGCCAGCAGCCGGGACAGCAGCTATGGCTACACCTTC	CASSRDSSYGYTF
NA	TRBJ2-7	TRBD2	TRBV28	TGTGCCAGCAGCCTAGCGGGGACCTACGAGCAGTACTTC	CASSLAGTYEQYF
NA	TRBJ2-3	NA	TRBV7-9	TGTGCCAGCAGCTTTGAAACGGATACGCAGTATTTT	CASSFETDTQYF
NA	TRBJ2-5	TRBD1	TRBV11-2	TGTGCCAGCAGCCTCTCGGGACAGTCGGTGAAGACCCAGTACTTC	CASSLSGQSVKTQYF
NA	TRBJ2-3	TRBD2	TRBV7-6	TGTGCCAGCAGCTTAGGAGTTAGCGGGAGCACCCCGGATACGCAGTATTTT	CASSLGVSGSTPDTQYF
NA	TRBJ2-4	TRBD2	TRBV7-9	TGTGCCAGCAGCCTAGGGACTAAAGCCAAAAACATTCAGTACTTC	CASSLGTKAKNIQYF
NA	TRBJ2-2	NA	TRBV5-1	TGCGCCAGCAGCTTACGGGGGTCCATGAACACCGGGGAGCTGTTTTTT	CASSLRGSMNTGELFF
NA	TRBJ2-7	TRBD2	TRBV11-3	TGTGCCAGCAGCTTAGGACTAGCGTCTTCGTACGAGCAGTACTTC	CASSLGLASSYEQYF
few	TRBJ2-3	TRBD1	TRBV7-9	TGTGCCAGCAGCAAAGGACAGGGAGTGACAGATACGCAGTATTTT	CASSKGQGVTDTQYF
few	TRBJ1-1	NA	TRBV7-9	TGTGCCAGTCCGGACGGTTGGGACACTGAAGCTTTCTTT	CASPDGWDTEAFF
NA	TRBJ2-3	NA	TRBV21-1	TGTGCCAGCAGCAAAGGCAGGGTAGCGGGGGGAGGGGCAGATACGCAGTATTTT	CASSKGRVAGGGADTQYF
NA	TRBJ1-2	NA	TRBV14	TGTGCCAGCAGCCAATTGAGGTCAGGGCCGTATGGCTACACCTTC	CASSQLRSGPYGYTF
NA	TRBJ1-1	NA	TRBV5-5	TGTGCCAGCAGCCGGGACAATTGGAACACTGAAGCTTTCTTT	CASSRDNWNTEAFF
NA	TRBJ1-4	NA	TRBV27	TGTGCCAGCAGCCCCAGAATGGGGAATGAAAAACTGTTTTTT	CASSPRMGNEKLFF
NA	TRBJ1-2	TRBD1	TRBV28	TGTGCCAGCAGTTCTGGACAGGTTAGAGGCTACACCTTC	CASSSGQVRGYTF
NA	TRBJ1-6	TRBD1	TRBV5-5	TGTGCCAGCAGCTTTTTTGACAGGGGGGCGAATTCACCCCTCCACTTT	CASSFFDRGANSPLHF